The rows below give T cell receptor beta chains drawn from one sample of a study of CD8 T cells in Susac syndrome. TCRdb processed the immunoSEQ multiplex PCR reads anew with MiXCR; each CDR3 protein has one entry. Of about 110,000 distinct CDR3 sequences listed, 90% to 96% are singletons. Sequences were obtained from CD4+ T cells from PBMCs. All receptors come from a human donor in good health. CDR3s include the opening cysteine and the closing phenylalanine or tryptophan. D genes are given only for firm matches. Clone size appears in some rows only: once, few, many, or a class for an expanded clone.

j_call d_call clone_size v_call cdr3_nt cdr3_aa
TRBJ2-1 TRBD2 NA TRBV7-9 TGTGCCAGCAGCTCGGGACTAGCGGGAGTCACCAGCTCCTACAATGAGCAGTTCTTC CASSSGLAGVTSSYNEQFF
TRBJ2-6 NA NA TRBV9 TGTGCCAGCAGCGCGGACGGAGTCTCTGGGGCCAACGTCCTGACTTTC CASSADGVSGANVLTF
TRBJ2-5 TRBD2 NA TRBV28 TGTGCCAGCAGTTCCCCCACGGCGGGAGCCAAGACCCAGTACTTC CASSSPTAGAKTQYF
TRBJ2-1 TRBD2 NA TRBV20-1 TGCAGTGCACCACTAGCGGGCCTGCTCCAGGGGCAGTTCTTC CSAPLAGLLQGQFF
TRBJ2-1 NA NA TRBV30 TGTGCCTGGAGTGTCAAGGGGCCCAATGAGCAGTTCTTC CAWSVKGPNEQFF
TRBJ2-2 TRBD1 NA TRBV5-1 TGCGCCAGCAGCATTTGGGACAGTTACACCGGGGAGCTGTTTTTT CASSIWDSYTGELFF
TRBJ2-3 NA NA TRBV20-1 TGCAGTGCTAGGAAGAGGGGAAGTAGCACAGATACGCAGTATTTT CSARKRGSSTDTQYF
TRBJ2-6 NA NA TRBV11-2 TGTGCCAGCATTTCTATCTCAGGGCCCTCCGGCGTCCTGACTTTC CASISISGPSGVLTF
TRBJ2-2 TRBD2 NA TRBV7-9 TGTGCCAGCAGCGAGGGACTAGCGGACACCGGGGAGCTGTTTTTT CASSEGLADTGELFF
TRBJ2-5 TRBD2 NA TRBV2 TGTGCCAGCAGTATCCAGCGGGGGGCCCTGTGGGAGACCCAGTACTTC CASSIQRGALWETQYF
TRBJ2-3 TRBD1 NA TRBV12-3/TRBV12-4 TGTGCCAGCAGTTCCGGGACAGGGGGCGCGGGGAGGAATACGCAGTATTTT CASSSGTGGAGRNTQYF
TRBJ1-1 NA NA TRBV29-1 TGCAGCGTTGGAGAGGGGAACACTGAAGCTTTCTTT CSVGEGNTEAFF
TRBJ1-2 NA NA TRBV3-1 TGTGCCAGCAGCCAAGATGGGGGCAACTATGGCTACACCTTC CASSQDGGNYGYTF
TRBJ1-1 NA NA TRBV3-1 TGTGCCAGCAGCCGGCGACAAGACATGAACACTGAAGCTTTCTTT CASSRRQDMNTEAFF
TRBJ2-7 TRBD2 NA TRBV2 TGTGCCAGCAGAAAACTAGCGGGCGCCTACGAGCAGTACTTC CASRKLAGAYEQYF
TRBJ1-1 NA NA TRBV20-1 TGCAGTGCACCGCGGGGGGTGAACACTGAAGCTTTCTTT CSAPRGVNTEAFF
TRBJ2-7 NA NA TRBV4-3 TGCGCCAGCAGCCAAGATGGAACATCCTCTTACGAGCAGTACTTC CASSQDGTSSYEQYF
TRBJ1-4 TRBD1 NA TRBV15 TGTGCCACCAGCAGTGATTCCGGGACAGGGTGGAAACTGTTTTTT CATSSDSGTGWKLFF
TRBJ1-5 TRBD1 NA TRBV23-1 TGCGCCAGCAGTCCGGACAGGGTAGGGTATGGTAATCAGCCCCAGCATTTT CASSPDRVGYGNQPQHF
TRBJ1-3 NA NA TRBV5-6 TGTGCCAGCAGCTACCAAGGGGGGAATGGAAACACCATATATTTT CASSYQGGNGNTIYF
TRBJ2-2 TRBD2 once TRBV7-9 TGTGCCGGCCGACTAGCGACGAACACCGGGGAGCTGTTTTTT CAGRLATNTGELFF
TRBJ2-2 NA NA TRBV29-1 TGCAGCGTCACAAGTGCGGGACTTGACACCGGGGAGCTGTTTTTT CSVTSAGLDTGELFF
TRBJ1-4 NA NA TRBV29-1 TGCAGCGTTATAGGGAAGGCAACTAATGAAAAACTGTTTTTT CSVIGKATNEKLFF
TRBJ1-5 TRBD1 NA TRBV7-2 TGTGCCAGCAGCCTTAACCGGACAGGGGGCAATCAGCCCCAGCATTTT CASSLNRTGGNQPQHF
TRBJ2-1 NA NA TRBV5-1 TGCGCCAGCAGCTTGGACACCTCCCTTCTAGAGCAGTTCTTC CASSLDTSLLEQFF
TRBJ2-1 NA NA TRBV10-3 TGTGCCATCAGTGAAACTCCGACGTCCTACAATGAGCAGTTCTTC CAISETPTSYNEQFF
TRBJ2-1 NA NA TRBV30 TGTGCCTGGAGTGTACGAAGGATAGGAGGGGATAATGAGCAGTTCTTC CAWSVRRIGGDNEQFF
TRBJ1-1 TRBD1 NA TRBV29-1 TGCAGCGTTGAAGGGACAGGGGGCGGGTACACTGAAGCTTTCTTT CSVEGTGGGYTEAFF
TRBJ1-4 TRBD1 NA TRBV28 TGTGCCAGCAGTTCAGGACAGGATGAAAAACTGTTTTTT CASSSGQDEKLFF
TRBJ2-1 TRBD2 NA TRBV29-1 TGCAGCGTCCCGGGACTAGCGGGAGGCCTTAACTACAATGAGCAGTTCTTC CSVPGLAGGLNYNEQFF
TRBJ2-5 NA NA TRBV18 TGTGCCAGCTCACTCGGGTCAGGGGAACAAGAGACCCAGTACTTC CASSLGSGEQETQYF
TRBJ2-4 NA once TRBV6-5 TGTGCCAGCAGTTTTCAGGACAGGGAGGGGGCCAAAAACATTCAGTACTTC CASSFQDREGAKNIQYF
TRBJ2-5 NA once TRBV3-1 TGTGCCAGCAGCCCAAATAAGCAGGTGACCCAGTACTTC CASSPNKQVTQYF
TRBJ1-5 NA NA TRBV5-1 TGCGCCAGCAGCTTGGACGGGCAAAATCAGCCCCAGCATTTT CASSLDGQNQPQHF
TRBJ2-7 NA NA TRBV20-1 TGCAGTGCGCGACAGCCCTACGAGCAGTACTTC CSARQPYEQYF
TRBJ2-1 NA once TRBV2 TGTGCCAGCCGAGCCGAACGAGGTGAGCAGTTCTTC CASRAERGEQFF
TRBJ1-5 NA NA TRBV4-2 TGTGCCAGCAGCCAAGATACCGGTCAGCCCCAGCATTTT CASSQDTGQPQHF
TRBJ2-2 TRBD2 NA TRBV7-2 TGTGCCAGCAGCTTGGGTTTAGCGGGAGTCACCGGGGAGCTGTTTTTT CASSLGLAGVTGELFF
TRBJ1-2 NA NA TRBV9 TGTGCCAGCAGCGCAGTCGGGACATACGGCTACACCTTC CASSAVGTYGYTF
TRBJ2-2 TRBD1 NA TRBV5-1 TGCGCCAGCAGCTCGACGACAGGGGACACCGGGGAGCTGTTTTTT CASSSTTGDTGELFF
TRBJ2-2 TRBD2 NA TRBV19 TGTGCCAGTAGTATAGATTGGGGACTAGCAAACGGGGAGCTGTTTTTT CASSIDWGLANGELFF
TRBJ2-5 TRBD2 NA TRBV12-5 TGTGCTAGTGGTTTGTCGACTAGCGGGAGAAGAGTGACCCAGTACTTC CASGLSTSGRRVTQYF
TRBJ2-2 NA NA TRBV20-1 TGCAGTGCTAGACAATCCGGGGCCGGAGGCACCGGGGAGCTGTTTTTT CSARQSGAGGTGELFF
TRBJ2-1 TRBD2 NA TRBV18 TGTGCCAGCTCACCGAGCGGACTAGCGGGAGGAGGAACCTACAATGAGCAGTTCTTC CASSPSGLAGGGTYNEQFF
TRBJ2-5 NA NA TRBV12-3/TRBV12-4 TGTGCCAGCAGTTTCTGGGGTGGGCAAGAGACCCAGTACTTC CASSFWGGQETQYF
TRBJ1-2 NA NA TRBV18 TGTGCCAGCTCACACGGGGGGGCCGCAGGCCCATGGGAAGACTATGGCTACACCTTC CASSHGGAAGPWEDYGYTF
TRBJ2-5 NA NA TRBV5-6 TGTGCCAGCAGCTTGGATCCAGGGTTTGATATAAAGACCCAGTACTTC CASSLDPGFDIKTQYF